This TCR beta chain is drawn from a study of lymphopenia after photon versus proton radiotherapy. Of note for this clone: The antigen remains unidentified.

The study, taken as a whole, reports: Only patients who died were analyzed for survival; proton advantage is unproven.

The CDR3 runs 16 residues. Between the trimmed V and J ends, which lost 1 base and 2 bases, there was a span of 15 bases. Germline V CDR1 and CDR2: SGHRS, YFSETQ. The protocol was immunoSEQ multiplex PCR, while the TCRdb copy is restricted to in-frame clones and leaves out a portion. The sample comprises 40,000 to 55,000 clones, 80% to 95% of which are singletons, and roughly 18% rests with the top ten. Material: peripheral blood, obtained from a patient treated with photon-based radiotherapy. This TCR derives from a woman aged 40-49 years with cholangiocarcinoma. The chain joins TRBV5-1 to TRBJ1-1, with D maybe TRBD1 (5 bases). CDR3 DNA sequence: TGCGCCAGCAGCTTGCGCCCGGGGGGGACCAACACTGAAGCTTTCTTT. It specifies CASSLRPGGTNTEAFF.